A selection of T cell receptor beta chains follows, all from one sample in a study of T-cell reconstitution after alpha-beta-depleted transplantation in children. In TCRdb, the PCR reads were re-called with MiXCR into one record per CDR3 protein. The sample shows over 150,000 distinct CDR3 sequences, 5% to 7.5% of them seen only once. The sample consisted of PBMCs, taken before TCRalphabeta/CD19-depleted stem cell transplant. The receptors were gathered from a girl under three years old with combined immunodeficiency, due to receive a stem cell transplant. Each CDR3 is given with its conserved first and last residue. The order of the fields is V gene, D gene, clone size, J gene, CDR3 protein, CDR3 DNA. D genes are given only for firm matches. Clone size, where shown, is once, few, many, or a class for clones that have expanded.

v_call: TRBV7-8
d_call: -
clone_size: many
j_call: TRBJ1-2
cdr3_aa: CASSLFAREDYGYTF
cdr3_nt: TGTGCCAGCAGCTTATTTGCCAGGGAGGACTATGGCTACACCTTC

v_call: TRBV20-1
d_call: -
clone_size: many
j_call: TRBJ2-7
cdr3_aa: CSGQDSYEQYF
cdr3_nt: TGCAGTGGACAGGATTCTTACGAGCAGTACTTC

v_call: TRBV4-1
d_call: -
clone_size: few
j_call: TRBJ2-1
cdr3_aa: CAMGPGLYYNEQFF
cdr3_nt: TGTGCCATGGGCCCCGGACTATATTACAATGAGCAGTTCTTC

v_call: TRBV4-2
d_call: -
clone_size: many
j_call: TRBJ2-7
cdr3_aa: CASSLAPEGYEQYF
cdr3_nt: TGTGCCAGCAGCCTTGCCCCGGAGGGCTACGAGCAGTACTTC

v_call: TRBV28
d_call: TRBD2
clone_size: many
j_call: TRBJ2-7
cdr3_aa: CASNGGSSYEQYF
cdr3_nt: TGTGCCAGCAACGGCGGGAGCTCCTACGAGCAGTACTTC

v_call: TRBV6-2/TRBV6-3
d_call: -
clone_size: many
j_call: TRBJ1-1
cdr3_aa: CASSYSSAAVTVKNTEAFF
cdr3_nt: TGTGCCAGCAGTTACTCGAGTGCAGCTGTTACAGTTAAGAACACTGAAGCTTTCTTT

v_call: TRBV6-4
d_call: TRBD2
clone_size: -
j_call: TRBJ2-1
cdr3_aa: CASCLPSGRAVAYNEQFF
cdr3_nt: TGTGCCAGCTGTTTACCTAGCGGGAGGGCCGTAGCCTACAATGAGCAGTTCTTC

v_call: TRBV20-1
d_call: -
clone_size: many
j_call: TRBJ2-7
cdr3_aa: CSAGTSMGEQYF
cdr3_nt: TGCAGTGCCGGGACTTCCATGGGGGAGCAGTACTTC

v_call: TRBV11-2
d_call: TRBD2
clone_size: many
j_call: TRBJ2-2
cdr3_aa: CASSLVVAGECTGELFF
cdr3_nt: TGTGCCAGCAGCTTGGTTGTAGCGGGAGAGTGTACCGGGGAGCTGTTTTTT

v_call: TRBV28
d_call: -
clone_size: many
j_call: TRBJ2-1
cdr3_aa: CASSFEYSEQFF
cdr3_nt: TGTGCCAGCAGTTTTGAGTATAGTGAGCAGTTCTTC

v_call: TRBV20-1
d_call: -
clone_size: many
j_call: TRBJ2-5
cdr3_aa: CSARVLRQEYQETQYF
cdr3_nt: TGCAGTGCTAGAGTCCTTCGACAGGAGTACCAAGAGACCCAGTACTTC

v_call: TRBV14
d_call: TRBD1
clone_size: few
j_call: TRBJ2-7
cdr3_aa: CASSPGQVRYEQYF
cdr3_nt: TGTGCCAGCAGCCCCGGACAGGTGAGATACGAGCAGTACTTC